The next 2 T cell receptor beta chains were all read from a single sample in a study of B cell selection in AIRE deficiency. Conventional CD4 T cells were sorted as CD4+CD127+ cells. Sequencing was performed with immunoSEQ multiplex PCR; in TCRdb, only in-frame clones are kept and a portion is missing. The sample lists under 25,000 clones, around 97% seen once, with 0.3% in the top ten. Sequencing used conventional CD4+ T cells sorted from PBMCs. The receptor set was obtained from a human donor with AIRE deficiency.

The rearrangement links TRBV30 to TRBJ1-2; TRBD1 might be the D (5 bases). The length of the CDR3 is 13 residues. Germline assignment: CDR1 GTSNPN and CDR2 SVGIG (reference sequence). V lost 0 bases, J lost 8 bases, and 13 bases lay in between. The CDR3, as DNA: TGTGCCTGGAGTGTAGGGGCTGGGGTGGGCTACACCTTC. This encodes CAWSVGAGVGYTF.

The chain couples TRBV5-4 to TRBJ2-5, with TRBD2 matching over 12 bases. V dropped 5 bases and J dropped 5; count of bases not matched to a gene: 4. Germline V gene lookup returns CDR1 SGHNT and CDR2 YYREEE (reference sequence). The CDR3 extends over 14 amino acids. The CDR3 nucleotides read TGTGCCAGCAGTCTAGCGGGGGGGCATGAGACCCAGTACTTC. Translation gives CASSLAGGHETQYF.